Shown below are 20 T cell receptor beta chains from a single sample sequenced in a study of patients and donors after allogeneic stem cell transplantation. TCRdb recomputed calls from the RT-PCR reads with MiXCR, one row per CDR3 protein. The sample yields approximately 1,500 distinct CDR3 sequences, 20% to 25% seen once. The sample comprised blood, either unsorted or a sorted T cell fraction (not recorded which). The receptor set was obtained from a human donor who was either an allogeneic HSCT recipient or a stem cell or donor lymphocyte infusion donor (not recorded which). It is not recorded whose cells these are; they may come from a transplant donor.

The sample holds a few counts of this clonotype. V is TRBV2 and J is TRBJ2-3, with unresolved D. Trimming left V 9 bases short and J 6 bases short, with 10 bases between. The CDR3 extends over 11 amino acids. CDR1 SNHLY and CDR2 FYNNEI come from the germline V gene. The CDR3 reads CASSTLDTQYF. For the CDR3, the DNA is TGTGCCAGTTCGACCCTGGATACGCAGTATTTT.

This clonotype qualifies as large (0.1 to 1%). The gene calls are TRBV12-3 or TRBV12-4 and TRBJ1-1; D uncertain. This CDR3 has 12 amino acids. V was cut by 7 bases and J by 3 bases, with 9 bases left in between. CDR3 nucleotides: TGTGCCAGCACCACGGGGTACACTGAAGCTTTCTTT. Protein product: CASTTGYTEAFF.

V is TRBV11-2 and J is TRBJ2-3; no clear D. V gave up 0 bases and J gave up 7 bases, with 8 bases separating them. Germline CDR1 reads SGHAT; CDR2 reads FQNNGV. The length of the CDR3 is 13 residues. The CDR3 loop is CASSLDLVHTQYF. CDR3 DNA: TGTGCCAGCAGCTTAGATCTGGTTCATACGCAGTATTTT.

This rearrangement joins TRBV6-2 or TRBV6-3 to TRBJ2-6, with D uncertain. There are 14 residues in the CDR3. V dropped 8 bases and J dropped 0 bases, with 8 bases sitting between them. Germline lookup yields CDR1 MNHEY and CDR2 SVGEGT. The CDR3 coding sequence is TGTGCCAGCGGACGGACCTCTGGGGCCAACGTCCTGACTTTC. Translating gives CASGRTSGANVLTF.

CDR3: CSARDGTDYEQYF. DNA of the CDR3: TGCAGTGCTAGAGACGGGACAGACTACGAGCAGTACTTC. The chain joins TRBV20-1 to TRBJ2-7; TRBD1 matches 7 bases. V lost 0 bases and J lost 3; bases outside the gene matches: 2. This CDR3 region has 13 residues. The germline CDR1 and CDR2 sequences are DFQATT and SNEGSKA (reference sequence).

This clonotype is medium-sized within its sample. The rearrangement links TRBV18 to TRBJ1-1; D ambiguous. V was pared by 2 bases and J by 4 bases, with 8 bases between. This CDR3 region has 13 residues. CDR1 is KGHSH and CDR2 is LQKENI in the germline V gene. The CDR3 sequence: CASSPVVATEAFF. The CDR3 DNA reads TGTGCCAGCTCACCAGTGGTTGCCACTGAAGCTTTCTTT.

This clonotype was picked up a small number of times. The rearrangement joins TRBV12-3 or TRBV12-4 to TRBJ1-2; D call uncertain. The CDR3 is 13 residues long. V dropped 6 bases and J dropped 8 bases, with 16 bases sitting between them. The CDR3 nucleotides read TGTGCCAGCAGCCCCCTTCGTCTTGTCGGCTACACCTTC. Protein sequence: CASSPLRLVGYTF.

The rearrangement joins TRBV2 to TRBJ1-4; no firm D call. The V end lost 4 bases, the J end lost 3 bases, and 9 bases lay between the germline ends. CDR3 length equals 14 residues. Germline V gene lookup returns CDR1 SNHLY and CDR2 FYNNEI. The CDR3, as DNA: TGTGCCAGCAGTGGAGGGTCGGCTAATGAAAAACTGTTTTTT. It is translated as CASSGGSANEKLFF.

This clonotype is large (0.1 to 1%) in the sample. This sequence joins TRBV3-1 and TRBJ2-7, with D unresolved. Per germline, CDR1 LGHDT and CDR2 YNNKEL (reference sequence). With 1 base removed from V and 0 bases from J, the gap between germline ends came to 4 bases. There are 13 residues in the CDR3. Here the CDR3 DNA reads TGTGCCAGCAGCCAAGGCAGCTCCTACGAGCAGTACTTC. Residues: CASSQGSSYEQYF.

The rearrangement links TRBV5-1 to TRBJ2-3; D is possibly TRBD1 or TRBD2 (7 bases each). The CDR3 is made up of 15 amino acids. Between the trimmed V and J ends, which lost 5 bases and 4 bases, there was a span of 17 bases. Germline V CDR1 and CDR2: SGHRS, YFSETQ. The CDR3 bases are TGCGCCAGCAGACACCGACAGGGACTACCAGATACGCAGTATTTT. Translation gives CASRHRQGLPDTQYF. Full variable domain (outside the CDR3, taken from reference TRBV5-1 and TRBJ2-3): KAGVTQTPRYLIKTRGQQVTLSCSPISGHRSVSWYQQTPGQGLQFLFEYFSETQRNKGNFPGRFSGRQFSNSRSEMNVSTLELGDSALYLCASRHRQGLPDTQYFGPGTRLTVL.

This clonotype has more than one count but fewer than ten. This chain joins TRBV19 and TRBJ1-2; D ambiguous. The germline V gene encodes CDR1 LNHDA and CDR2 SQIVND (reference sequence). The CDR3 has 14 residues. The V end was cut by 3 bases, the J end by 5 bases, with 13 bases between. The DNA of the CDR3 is TGTGCCAGTAGTATCCAAGAGGAACTATATGGCTACACCTTC. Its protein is CASSIQEELYGYTF.

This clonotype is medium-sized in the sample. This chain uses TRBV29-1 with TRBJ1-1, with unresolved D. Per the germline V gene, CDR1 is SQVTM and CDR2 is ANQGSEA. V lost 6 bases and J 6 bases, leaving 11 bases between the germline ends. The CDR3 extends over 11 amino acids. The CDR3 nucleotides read TGCAGCGTATTAAACTCGGCTGAAGCTTTCTTT. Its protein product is CSVLNSAEAFF. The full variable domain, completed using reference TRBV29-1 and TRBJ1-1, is SAVISQKPSRDICQRGTSLTIQCQVDSQVTMMFWYRQQPGQSLTLIATANQGSEATYESGFVIDKFPISRPNLTFSTLTVSNMSPEDSSIYLCSVLNSAEAFFGQGTRLTVV.

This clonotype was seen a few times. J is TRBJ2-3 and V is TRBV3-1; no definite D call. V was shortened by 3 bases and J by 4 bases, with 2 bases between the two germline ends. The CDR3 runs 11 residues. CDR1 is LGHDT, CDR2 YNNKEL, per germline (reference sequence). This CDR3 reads CASSHADTQYF. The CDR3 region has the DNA TGTGCCAGCAGCCACGCAGATACGCAGTATTTT.

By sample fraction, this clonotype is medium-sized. The DNA for the CDR3 is TGCAGTGGACAGCACCAAGAGACCCAGTACTTC. Translating gives CSGQHQETQYF. The rearrangement joins TRBV20-1 to TRBJ2-5; D may be TRBD1 (5 bases). Trimming took 7 bases from V and 0 from J, leaving 6 bases between them. The germline V gene has CDR1 DFQATT and CDR2 SNEGSKA (reference sequence). CDR3 size: 11 residues.

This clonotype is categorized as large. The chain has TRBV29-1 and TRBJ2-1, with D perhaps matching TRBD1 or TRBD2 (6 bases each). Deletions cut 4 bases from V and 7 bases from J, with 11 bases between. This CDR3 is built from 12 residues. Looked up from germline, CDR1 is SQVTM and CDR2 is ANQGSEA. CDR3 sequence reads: CSVAGGRNEQFF. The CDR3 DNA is TGCAGCGTTGCCGGGGGCCGGAATGAGCAGTTCTTC.

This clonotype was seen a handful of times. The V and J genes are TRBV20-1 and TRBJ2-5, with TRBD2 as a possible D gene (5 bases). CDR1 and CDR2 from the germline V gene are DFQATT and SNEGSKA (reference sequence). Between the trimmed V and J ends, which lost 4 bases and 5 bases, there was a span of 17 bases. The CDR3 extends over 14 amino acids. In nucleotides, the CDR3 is TGCAGTGCTACCCCCGTACTTAGGGAGGAGACCCAGTACTTC. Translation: CSATPVLREETQYF.

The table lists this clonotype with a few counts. CDR3 nucleotide sequence: TGCAGTGCTAGACCTGGACAGGGGAGGTCACCCCTCCACTTT. It is translated as CSARPGQGRSPLHF. The chain uses TRBV20-1 and TRBJ1-6, with TRBD1 matching over 9 bases. This CDR3 comprises 14 residues. Germline CDR1 is DFQATT and CDR2 is SNEGSKA (reference sequence). V dropped 2 bases and J dropped 10; count of bases not matched to a gene: 6.

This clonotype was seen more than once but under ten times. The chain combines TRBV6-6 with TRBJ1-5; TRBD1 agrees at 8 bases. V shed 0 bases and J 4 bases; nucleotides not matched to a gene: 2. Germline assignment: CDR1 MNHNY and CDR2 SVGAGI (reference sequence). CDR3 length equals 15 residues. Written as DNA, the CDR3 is TGTGCCAGCAGTTACTCGGACAGGGATAATCAGCCCCAGCATTTT. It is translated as CASSYSDRDNQPQHF.

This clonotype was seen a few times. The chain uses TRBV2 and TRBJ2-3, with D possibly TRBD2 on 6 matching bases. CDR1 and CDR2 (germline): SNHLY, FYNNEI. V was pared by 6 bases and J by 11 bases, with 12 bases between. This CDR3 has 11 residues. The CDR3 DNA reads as TGTGCCAGCAGCCCACTAGCTGGGCAGTATTTT. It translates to CASSPLAGQYF.

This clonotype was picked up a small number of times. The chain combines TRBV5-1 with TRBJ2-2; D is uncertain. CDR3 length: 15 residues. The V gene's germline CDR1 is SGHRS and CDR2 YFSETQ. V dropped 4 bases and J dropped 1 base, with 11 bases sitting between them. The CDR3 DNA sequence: TGCGCCAGCAGCCCCAATGGTCTGAACACCGGGGAGCTGTTTTTT. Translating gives CASSPNGLNTGELFF.